The rows below give T cell receptor beta chains drawn from one sample of a study of cytomegalovirus exposure and HLA in healthy donors. Assay used: immunoSEQ multiplex PCR; TCRdb lists only in-frame clones, some missing. The sample has roughly 180,000 clones, 60% to 80% seen once. The sample consisted of PBMCs. The origin of the receptors is a middle-aged woman in good health and CMV-seropositive. Each CDR3 is given with its conserved first and last residue. D genes are given only for firm matches. Only some rows state a clone size, as once, few, many or a class for expanded clones.

d_call	v_call	j_call	clone_size	cdr3_aa	cdr3_nt
NA	TRBV19	TRBJ2-7	NA	CASSNRLLRDEQYF	TGTGCCAGTAGTAACCGACTGCTCCGGGACGAGCAGTACTTC
NA	TRBV2	TRBJ1-2	NA	CASSLQGNYGYTF	TGTGCCAGCAGTCTTCAGGGGAACTATGGCTACACCTTC
TRBD2	TRBV6-5	TRBJ2-5	once	CASSSPGLAGETQYF	TGTGCCAGCAGTTCTCCGGGACTAGCGGGAGAGACCCAGTACTTC
NA	TRBV7-2	TRBJ2-5	NA	CASSQYSEETQYF	TGTGCCAGCAGCCAGTACAGTGAAGAGACCCAGTACTTC
TRBD2	TRBV11-2	TRBJ2-2	NA	CASSPRTSGNTGELFF	TGTGCCAGCAGCCCCCGGACTAGCGGGAACACCGGGGAGCTGTTTTTT
TRBD1	TRBV7-6	TRBJ2-1	NA	CASSHRTGRQFF	TGTGCCAGCAGCCACAGGACAGGGAGGCAGTTCTTC
TRBD2	TRBV11-3	TRBJ2-7	NA	CASSLGASGSYEQYF	TGTGCCAGCAGCCTAGGGGCTAGCGGCTCCTACGAGCAGTACTTC
TRBD1	TRBV4-3	TRBJ1-5	NA	CASSQDRAGGSQPQHF	TGCGCCAGCAGCCAAGATCGGGCAGGGGGCAGTCAGCCCCAGCATTTT
TRBD2	TRBV15	TRBJ2-7	NA	CATSRDPTSGLYEQYF	TGTGCCACCAGCAGAGACCCCACTAGCGGACTCTACGAGCAGTACTTC
TRBD1	TRBV5-1	TRBJ2-1	NA	CASSSPLRRQGSNNEQFF	TGCGCCAGCAGCTCACCCTTACGGAGACAGGGGTCGAACAATGAGCAGTTCTTC
TRBD1	TRBV19	TRBJ2-4	NA	CASTEWGTTGTKNIQYF	TGTGCCAGTACCGAGTGGGGGACGACAGGGACCAAAAACATTCAGTACTTC
NA	TRBV5-1	TRBJ2-1	NA	CASSYSLANSYNEQFF	TGCGCCAGCAGCTATTCGCTAGCGAACTCCTACAATGAGCAGTTCTTC
TRBD2	TRBV23-1	TRBJ2-7	NA	CASSPTPSGRVFCEQYF	TGCGCCAGCAGTCCAACACCTAGCGGGAGGGTCTTTTGCGAGCAGTACTTC
TRBD1	TRBV2	TRBJ1-1	NA	CASSRQGGNTEAFF	TGTGCCAGCAGTAGACAGGGGGGGAACACTGAAGCTTTCTTT
TRBD1	TRBV7-2	TRBJ2-7	NA	CASSQGTGGPYEQYF	TGTGCCAGCAGCCAAGGGACAGGGGGGCCCTACGAGCAGTACTTC
NA	TRBV5-1	TRBJ1-2	NA	CASSLVESGFNYGYTF	TGCGCCAGCAGCTTGGTGGAGTCGGGGTTCAACTATGGCTACACCTTC
NA	TRBV15	TRBJ1-3	NA	CATSRDLTGNTIYF	TGTGCCACCAGCAGAGATTTAACTGGAAACACCATATATTTT
NA	TRBV7-3	TRBJ2-2	few	CASGIPGLYTGELFF	TGTGCCAGCGGGATTCCGGGATTATACACCGGGGAGCTGTTTTTT
TRBD1	TRBV29-1	TRBJ1-2	NA	CSVGQGYGYTF	TGCAGCGTTGGACAGGGCTATGGCTACACCTTC
NA	TRBV19	TRBJ2-5	NA	CASSIGAGRETQYF	TGTGCCAGTAGTATCGGGGCGGGGAGAGAGACCCAGTACTTC
NA	TRBV27	TRBJ1-1	few	CASSRRGVETEAFF	TGTGCCAGCAGTCGGCGGGGGGTGGAAACTGAAGCTTTCTTT
NA	TRBV5-3	TRBJ1-4	few	CARSLYESHREREKLFF	TGTGCCAGAAGCTTGTACGAGTCTCATCGGGAGAGGGAAAAACTGTTTTTT
TRBD1	TRBV11-3	TRBJ2-5	NA	CASSLRQGQQETQYF	TGTGCCAGCAGCTTGCGACAGGGGCAACAAGAGACCCAGTACTTC
NA	TRBV2	TRBJ1-2	NA	CASRDNNYGYTF	TGTGCCAGCAGGGACAACAACTATGGCTACACCTTC
NA	TRBV2	TRBJ2-7	NA	CASSELRGAGNEQYF	TGTGCCAGCAGTGAATTAAGGGGCGCAGGCAACGAGCAGTACTTC